A single sample is the source of the 28 T cell receptor beta chains below, sequenced in a study of blood T cell repertoires in COVID-19. TCRdb's table, derived via immunoSEQ multiplex PCR, lists solely in-frame clones and lacks some. The sample lists about 90,000 clones, roughly 78% occurring once. Sample: peripheral blood. These receptors originate from a woman aged 70 to 79 with acute or convalescent COVID-19.

CDR3 sequence: CASSTTGVRVDTQYF. In DNA, the CDR3 is TGCGCCAGCAGCACGACAGGGGTCCGCGTGGATACGCAGTATTTT. V gene TRBV5-1 combines with J gene TRBJ2-3; TRBD1 agrees at 8 bases. The V segment lost 4 bases and the J segment 6 bases; nucleotides outside the gene matches: 10. The germline gives CDR1 SGHRS, CDR2 YFSETQ. The CDR3 spans 15 residues.

The CDR3 DNA sequence: TGTGCCAGTAGTATCGGGACTAGCGGGATCAACGAGCAGTACTTC. It codes for CASSIGTSGINEQYF. This chain links TRBV19 with TRBJ2-7, with TRBD2 matching over 13 bases. Germline V gene data show CDR1 as LNHDA and CDR2 as SQIVND (reference sequence). The junction had 4 bases not matched to a gene; V was cut back by 3 bases and J by 5 bases. This CDR3 has 15 residues.

The V gene is TRBV6-6, the J gene TRBJ2-7; possibly TRBD1 for D (5 bases). V lost 2 bases, J lost 0 bases, and 8 bases lay in between. CDR3 length: 14 amino acids. The germline CDR1 and CDR2 sequences are MNHNY and SVGAGI (reference sequence). CDR3 in DNA: TGTGCCAGCAGTTACAGCGACAGCTCCTACGAGCAGTACTTC. Protein sequence: CASSYSDSSYEQYF.

The J gene is TRBJ1-2, the V gene TRBV21-1; TRBD1, the table's D call, lacks a check against the DNA. TRBV21-1 is classified as a pseudogene. CDR3 size: 16 residues. CDR3 in DNA: TGTGCCAGCAGCATTATGTGTCTTGGCCCCGACTATGGCTACACCTTC. Its protein product is CASSIMCLGPDYGYTF.

The gene calls are TRBV21-1 and TRBJ1-5. TRBV21-1 is labeled a pseudogene. CDR3 length: 17 residues. CDR3 protein: CASSKVEAATINQPQHF. DNA of the CDR3: TGTGCCAGCAGCAAAGTGGAGGCCGCCACCATCAATCAGCCCCAGCATTTT.

The V call is TRBV10-3, the J call TRBJ1-2; 11 bases align to TRBD1. The germline V gene has CDR1 ENHRY and CDR2 SYGVKD. The V and J ends lost 4 bases and 3 bases, in that order; junction bases with no gene match: 7. This CDR3 comprises 16 residues. The CDR3 DNA is TGTGCCATCAGTGGGCCCGGACAGGGGGCCGACTATGGCTACACCTTC. This gives the protein CAISGPGQGADYGYTF.

V is TRBV19 and J is TRBJ2-6, with D tentatively TRBD2 (5 bases). Deletions cut 5 bases from V and 4 bases from J, with 24 bases between. The CDR3 consists of 19 residues. Germline values: CDR1 LNHDA, CDR2 SQIVND (reference sequence). The CDR3 nucleotides read TGTGCCAGTAGTTCAAAGGGCCTTACGGGGATAGCGGGGGCCAACGTCCTGACTTTC. Its protein is CASSSKGLTGIAGANVLTF.

The chain uses TRBV4-1 and TRBJ1-5, with D possibly being TRBD1 (5 bases). Trimming shortened V by 6 bases and J by 0 bases, and 12 bases separated the two germline ends. CDR3 size: 15 residues. CDR1 is MGHRA and CDR2 is YSYEKL in the germline V gene. The CDR3 loop is CASRQTESSNQPQHF. The CDR3 DNA follows: TGCGCCAGCAGACAGACAGAGAGTAGCAATCAGCCCCAGCATTTT.

The chain recombines TRBV7-2 with TRBJ2-7, with D perhaps matching TRBD2 (5 bases). CDR3 size: 12 residues. Germline V gene sequence: CDR1 SGHTA, CDR2 FQGNSA. Trimming took off 5 bases at V and 6 bases at J, with 11 bases between the two ends. CDR3 sequence reads: CASSRTGFEQYF. Here the CDR3 DNA reads TGTGCCAGCAGCCGTACGGGGTTCGAGCAGTACTTC.

The gene calls are TRBV4-3 and TRBJ1-5; D perhaps matches TRBD1 (5 bases). V shed 4 bases and J shed 1 base, with 11 bases lying between them. Germline V gene data show CDR1 as LGHNA and CDR2 as YSLEER. The CDR3 runs 15 residues. DNA of the CDR3: TGCGCCAGCAGCCGTCCGAAGGGGAGCAATCAGCCCCAGCATTTT. Amino acid sequence: CASSRPKGSNQPQHF.

The CDR3 DNA sequence: TGTGCCAGCAGGGGGACAGGGTACTATGGCTACACCTTC. This codes for CASRGTGYYGYTF. The gene calls are TRBV6-5 and TRBJ1-2, with 9 bases identical to TRBD1. V lost 6 bases, J lost 3 bases, and 2 bases stayed unmatched. From germline, CDR1 is MNHEY and CDR2 SVGAGI. This CDR3 is built from 13 residues.

V is TRBV10-3 and J is TRBJ2-1; tentative D call: TRBD2 (6 bases). Germline V gene lookup returns CDR1 ENHRY and CDR2 SYGVKD. The CDR3 spans 15 residues. The V end was cut by 7 bases, the J end by 2 bases, with 15 bases between. The CDR3 loop is CAINEPAGTYNEQFF. The CDR3 nucleotides read TGTGCCATCAACGAGCCAGCGGGCACCTACAATGAGCAGTTCTTC.

V usage is TRBV7-6 and J usage is TRBJ2-1, with 16 bases that match TRBD2. The CDR3 sequence is 13 residues long. J was trimmed by 10 bases and V by 7 bases; bases with no gene match: 1. From germline, CDR1 is SGHVS and CDR2 FNYEAQ. The DNA for the CDR3 is TGTGCCAGCATGGGACTAGCGGGGGGGGAGCAGTTCTTC. Protein: CASMGLAGGEQFF.

Written as DNA, the CDR3 is TGTGCCAGCAGCATAGAACTAGCGGGTTATAATGAGCAGTTCTTC. Amino acid sequence: CASSIELAGYNEQFF. The V call is TRBV7-9, the J call TRBJ2-1; 9 nucleotides match TRBD2. J lost 7 bases, V lost 5 bases, and 9 bases had no gene match. From germline, CDR1 is SEHNR and CDR2 FQNEAQ (reference sequence). This CDR3 comprises 15 residues.

The rearrangement joins TRBV6-5 to TRBJ2-3, with 10 bases matching TRBD2. The V segment lost 4 bases and the J segment 2 bases; nucleotides outside the gene matches: 3. This CDR3 has 15 residues. Per the germline V gene, CDR1 is MNHEY and CDR2 is SVGAGI. CDR3 nucleotides: TGTGCCAGCAGTTTCACTAGCGGGGCCACAGATACGCAGTATTTT. Amino acid sequence: CASSFTSGATDTQYF.

This chain uses TRBV2 with TRBJ2-3; a weak D match, TRBD1 (5 bases). V was trimmed by 4 bases and J by 12 bases, leaving 14 bases between them. Germline values: CDR1 SNHLY, CDR2 FYNNEI. The CDR3 has 12 residues. The CDR3 loop is CASSVGREGQYF. DNA for the CDR3: TGTGCCAGCAGTGTTGGCAGGGAAGGCCAGTATTTT.

The chain employs TRBV19 and TRBJ1-5; weak D call: TRBD1 (5 bases). Germline-derived CDR1 and CDR2 are LNHDA and SQIVND (reference sequence). V dropped 3 bases and J dropped 2 bases, with 14 bases sitting between them. This CDR3 comprises 16 residues. The CDR3 here is CASSIQGIGGNQPQHF. DNA for the CDR3: TGTGCCAGTAGTATCCAGGGTATTGGAGGCAATCAGCCCCAGCATTTT. The full variable domain, completed using reference TRBV19 and TRBJ1-5, is DGGITQSPKYLFRKEGQNVTLSCEQNLNHDAMYWYRQDPGQGLRLIYYSQIVNDFQKGDIAEGYSVSREKKESFPLTVTSAQKNPTAFYLCASSIQGIGGNQPQHFGDGTRLSIL.

The gene calls are TRBV7-9 and TRBJ2-7; the D gene is possibly TRBD1 (5 bases). Germline V gene sequence: CDR1 SEHNR, CDR2 FQNEAQ (reference sequence). The V end lost 3 bases, the J end lost 4 bases, and 10 bases lay between the germline ends. The CDR3 has 13 amino acids. CDR3 DNA: TGTGCCAGCAGCTTTCAGGGATCATACGAGCAGTACTTC. Residues: CASSFQGSYEQYF.

The chain carries TRBV30 and TRBJ1-2, with 7 bases identical to TRBD1. The CDR3 covers 17 residues. Germline V CDR1 and CDR2: GTSNPN, SVGIG (reference sequence). J lost 4 bases, V lost 2 bases, and 16 bases had no gene match. This CDR3 is CAWSKGAGGSPGYGYTF. For the CDR3, the DNA is TGTGCCTGGAGTAAAGGGGCAGGGGGATCACCTGGCTATGGCTACACCTTC.

The J gene is TRBJ2-1, the V gene TRBV10-3; D gene uncertain. The CDR3 sequence is 11 residues long. The germline CDR1 and CDR2 sequences are ENHRY and SYGVKD. V was cut by 0 bases and J by 12 bases, with 6 bases left in between. CDR3 bases: TGTGCCATCAGTGAGTCGGAGCGGCAGTTCTTC. Translating it yields CAISESERQFF.

The chain recombines TRBV5-1 with TRBJ1-2, with D perhaps matching TRBD1 (6 bases). Trimming removed 3 bases at V and 3 bases at J, with 15 bases between. The CDR3 runs to 15 residues. Germline V lookup: CDR1 SGHRS, CDR2 YFSETQ. CDR3 sequence: CASSSTGGFDYGYTF. The CDR3 DNA reads as TGCGCCAGCAGCTCGACAGGAGGATTCGACTATGGCTACACCTTC. The entire variable domain, with the rest obtained from reference TRBV5-1 and TRBJ1-2, is as follows: KAGVTQTPRYLIKTRGQQVTLSCSPISGHRSVSWYQQTPGQGLQFLFEYFSETQRNKGNFPGRFSGRQFSNSRSEMNVSTLELGDSALYLCASSSTGGFDYGYTFGSGTRLTVV.

V is TRBV6-1 and J is TRBJ2-3; 9 bases match TRBD2. V was pared by 2 bases and J by 4 bases, with 4 bases of the junction left unmatched. Germline values: CDR1 MNHNS, CDR2 SASEGT. The CDR3 is 15 residues long. The CDR3 bases are TGTGCCAGCAGTGAAAAGGCTAGCGGGGCAGATACGCAGTATTTT. Its protein is CASSEKASGADTQYF.

V is TRBV27 and J is TRBJ1-2; 9 bases are a match to TRBD1. The J segment lost 1 base and the V segment lost 0 bases, leaving 3 bases of the junction unmatched. The CDR3 is 16 residues long. Germline CDR1 reads MNHEY; CDR2 reads SMNVEV (reference sequence). Written as DNA, the CDR3 is TGTGCCAGCAGTTTATCCCGGGACAGGGTTAACTATGGCTACACCTTC. It encodes CASSLSRDRVNYGYTF.

This chain connects TRBV20-1 to TRBJ1-2; no definite D call. Germline lookup yields CDR1 DFQATT and CDR2 SNEGSKA (reference sequence). The V and J ends lost 4 bases and 0 bases respectively, with 3 bases between them. There are 11 residues in the CDR3. The CDR3 sequence: CSATTNYGYTF. DNA of the CDR3: TGCAGTGCTACTACTAACTATGGCTACACCTTC.

V and J are TRBV3-1 (or the pseudogene TRBV3-2) and TRBJ1-2; tentative D call: TRBD1 (5 bases). The germline V gene encodes CDR1 LGHDT and CDR2 YNNKEL (reference sequence). V was shortened by 4 bases and J by 7 bases, with 19 bases between the two germline ends. The CDR3 is 15 residues long. Here the CDR3 reads CASSPKWKGVSGYTF. The CDR3, as DNA: TGTGCCAGCAGCCCCAAATGGAAAGGGGTTTCTGGCTACACCTTC.

The V call is TRBV3-1 (or the pseudogene TRBV3-2), the J call TRBJ2-7; the D is unclear. V was pared by 6 bases and J by 1 base, with 10 bases between. This CDR3 has 13 residues. Germline V gives CDR1 LGHDT, CDR2 YNNKEL (reference sequence). The CDR3 loop is CASSTAGSYEQYF. DNA of the CDR3: TGTGCCAGCAGTACAGCAGGATCCTACGAGCAGTACTTC.

This clone has only a few counts. The chain couples TRBV6-5 to TRBJ2-7; 7 bases agree with TRBD1. Germline CDR1 is MNHEY and CDR2 is SVGAGI. CDR3 length: 13 amino acids. V was pared by 6 bases and J by 3 bases, with 5 bases of the junction left unmatched. The chain's CDR3 is CASRGTALYEQYF. DNA of the CDR3: TGTGCCAGCAGGGGGACAGCTCTCTACGAGCAGTACTTC.

The chain employs TRBV3-1 (or the pseudogene TRBV3-2) and TRBJ1-5; a possible D gene is TRBD1 (5 bases). This CDR3 contains 14 residues. The V gene lost 6 bases and the J gene lost 4 bases, with 13 bases spanning the gap. The V gene's germline CDR1 is LGHDT and CDR2 YNNKEL (reference sequence). The CDR3 here is CASSSGVSNQPQHF. CDR3 in DNA: TGTGCCAGCAGTTCGGGGGTGTCGAATCAGCCCCAGCATTTT.